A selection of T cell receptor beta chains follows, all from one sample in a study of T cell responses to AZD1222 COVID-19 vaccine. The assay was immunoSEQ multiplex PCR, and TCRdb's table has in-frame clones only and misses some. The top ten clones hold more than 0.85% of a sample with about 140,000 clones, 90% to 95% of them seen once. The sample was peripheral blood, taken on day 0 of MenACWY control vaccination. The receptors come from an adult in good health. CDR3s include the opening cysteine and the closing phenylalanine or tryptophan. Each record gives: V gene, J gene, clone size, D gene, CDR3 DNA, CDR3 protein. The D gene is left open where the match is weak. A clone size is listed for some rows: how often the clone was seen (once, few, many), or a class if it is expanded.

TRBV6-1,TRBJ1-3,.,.,TGTGCCAGCAGTGAACGTTCTGGAAACACCATATATTTT,CASSERSGNTIYF
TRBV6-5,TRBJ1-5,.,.,TGTGCCAGCAGTTTACGGGACTCTTATCAGCCCCAGCATTTT,CASSLRDSYQPQHF
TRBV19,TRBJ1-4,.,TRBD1,TGTGCCAGTAGCCAAAATCAGGGGGCTAATGAAAAACTGTTTTTT,CASSQNQGANEKLFF
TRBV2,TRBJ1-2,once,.,TGTGCCAGCAGCTTCAGTAGGATTAACTATGGCTACACCTTC,CASSFSRINYGYTF
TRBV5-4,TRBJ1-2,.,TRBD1,TGTGCCAGCAGCTTTCACCTGGGGGCAGGGGGCGACTATGGCTACACCTTC,CASSFHLGAGGDYGYTF
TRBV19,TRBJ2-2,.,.,TGTGCCAGTAGGGGAGACGGGGAGCTGTTTTTT,CASRGDGELFF
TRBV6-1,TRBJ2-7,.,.,TGTGCCAGCAGTGATTGGGACATCGGCTACGAGCAATACTTC,CASSDWDIGYEQYF
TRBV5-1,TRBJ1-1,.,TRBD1,TGCGCCAGCAGCTCAGGGGGTAAGAACACTGAAGCTTTCTTT,CASSSGGKNTEAFF
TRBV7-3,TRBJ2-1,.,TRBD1,TGTGCCAGCAGCTTAACGGGGGACAGAACCTACAATGAGCAGTTCTTC,CASSLTGDRTYNEQFF
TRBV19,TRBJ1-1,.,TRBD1,TGTGCCACTTCCAGGGGGCTTACTGAAGCTTTCTTT,CATSRGLTEAFF
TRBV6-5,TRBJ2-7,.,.,TGTGCCAGCAGTTACTCGGAGGGACTCAGCTTCTACGAGCAGTACTTC,CASSYSEGLSFYEQYF
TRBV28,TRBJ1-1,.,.,TGTGCCAGCAGCCTCAGGGGTGCGAACACTGAAGCTTTCTTT,CASSLRGANTEAFF
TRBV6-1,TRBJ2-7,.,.,TGTGCCAGCAGTGAGGGTTACTACGAGCAGTACTTC,CASSEGYYEQYF
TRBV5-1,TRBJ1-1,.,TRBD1,TGCGCCAGCAGCCGAGACAGGGCCACTGAAGCTTTCTTT,CASSRDRATEAFF
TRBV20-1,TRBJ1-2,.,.,TGCAGTGCTAGTTCTCGGGGCGTTGGCTATGGCTACACCTTC,CSASSRGVGYGYTF
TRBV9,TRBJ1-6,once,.,TGTGCCAGCAGCGCGACTGCTTTGTCCTATAATTCACCCCTCCACTTT,CASSATALSYNSPLHF
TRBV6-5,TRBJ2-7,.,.,TGTGCCAGCAGTAGAAGTGGGGGCACTATCTACGAGCAGTACTTC,CASSRSGGTIYEQYF
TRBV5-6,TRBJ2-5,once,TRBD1,TGTGCCAGCAGCTTGGTATGGACAGGTCAAGAGACCCAGTACTTC,CASSLVWTGQETQYF
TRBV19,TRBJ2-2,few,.,TGTGCCAGTAATCCGGGGGCGCGGACCGGGGAGCTGTTTTTT,CASNPGARTGELFF
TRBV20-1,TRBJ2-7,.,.,TGCAGTTCCCTGTTGGGGTACGAGCAGTACTTC,CSSLLGYEQYF
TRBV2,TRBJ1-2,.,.,TGTGCCAGCAGTGAAGTTGGGAAGGGTGGCTACACCTTC,CASSEVGKGGYTF
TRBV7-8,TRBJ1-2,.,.,TGTGCCAGCAGCCCAGAGGGACGGCTAGCTAACTATGGCTACACCTTC,CASSPEGRLANYGYTF
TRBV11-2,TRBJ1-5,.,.,TGTGCCAGCAGCTTGGAGCAGGGTCAGCCCCAGCATTTT,CASSLEQGQPQHF
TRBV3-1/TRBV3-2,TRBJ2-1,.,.,TGTGCCAGCACTCTTTCTAGCTCCTACAATGAGCAGTTCTTC,CASTLSSSYNEQFF
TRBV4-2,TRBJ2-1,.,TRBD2,TGTGCCAGCAGCCAAGAGGCGGAACTAGCGGGGGGCGATGAGCAGTTCTTC,CASSQEAELAGGDEQFF
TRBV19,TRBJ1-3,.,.,TGTGCCAGTAGTCCCCGGGCGAGCTCTGGAAACACCATATATTTT,CASSPRASSGNTIYF
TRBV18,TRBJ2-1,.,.,TGTGCCAGCTCACCGGACACGAGCTCCTACAATGAGCAGTTCTTC,CASSPDTSSYNEQFF
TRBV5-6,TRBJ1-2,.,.,TGTGCCAGCAGCCGACCGGTGGGGACCGCCTATGGCTACACCTTC,CASSRPVGTAYGYTF
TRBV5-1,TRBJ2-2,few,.,TGCGCCAGTCAACAAATCGCGAACACCGGGGAGCTGTTTTTT,CASQQIANTGELFF
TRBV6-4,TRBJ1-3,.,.,TGTGCCAGCAGTGAAAGATGGAGTTACACCATATATTTT,CASSERWSYTIYF
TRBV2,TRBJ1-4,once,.,TGTGCCAGCAGCGACGTTTCAGGCGACCTGGGAAAACTGTTTTTT,CASSDVSGDLGKLFF
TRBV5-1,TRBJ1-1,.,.,TGCGCCAGCAGCCCCTCGAGGGTGGGGGGTGAAGCTTTCTTT,CASSPSRVGGEAFF
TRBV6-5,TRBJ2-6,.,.,TGTGCCAGCAGTCTACGGGACTCTGGGGCCAACGTCCTGACTTTC,CASSLRDSGANVLTF
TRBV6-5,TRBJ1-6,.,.,TGTGCCAGCAGTTACTCCGGGACTGGATCACCCCTCCACTTT,CASSYSGTGSPLHF
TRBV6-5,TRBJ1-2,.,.,TGTGCCAGCAGCCCGAGGGAAGGGTCCTATGGCTACACCTTC,CASSPREGSYGYTF
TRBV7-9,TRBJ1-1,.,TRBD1,TGTGCCAGCAGCCCAGGGGGGGGACCCACTGAAGCTTTCTTT,CASSPGGGPTEAFF
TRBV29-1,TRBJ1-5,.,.,TGCAGCGTTGTATCCGGGAATAGCAATCAGCCCCAGCATTTT,CSVVSGNSNQPQHF
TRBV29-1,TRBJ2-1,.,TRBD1,TGCAGCGTTGAAGATGTTGGCCAGGGGGCCGTTTATGAGCAGTTCTTC,CSVEDVGQGAVYEQFF
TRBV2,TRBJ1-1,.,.,TGTGCCAGCAGAGATGGACAGGAAGCTTTCTTT,CASRDGQEAFF
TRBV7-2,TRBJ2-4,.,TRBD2,TGTGCCAGCAGCCGGGACGCGACTAGCGAGGTCCTATACTTC,CASSRDATSEVLYF
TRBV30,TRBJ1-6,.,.,TGTGCCTGGAGCTTGGGGACGACCGATTCACCCCTCCACTTT,CAWSLGTTDSPLHF
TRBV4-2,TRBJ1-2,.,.,TGTGCCAGCAGCCAGAAGGTACAGGGCATTGACTACACCTTC,CASSQKVQGIDYTF
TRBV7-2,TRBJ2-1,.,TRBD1,TGTGCCAGCAGCTTCCCGTACAGGGGTGAGCAGTTCTTC,CASSFPYRGEQFF
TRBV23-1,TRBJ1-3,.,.,TGCGCCAGCAGTTTTAACCGTCTGGGCTCGCTTTTCCGCTCTGGAAACACCATATATTTT,CASSFNRLGSLFRSGNTIYF
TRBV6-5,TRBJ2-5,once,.,TGTGCCAGCAGTTACTCGAATGTTGGTGAGACCCAGTACTTC,CASSYSNVGETQYF
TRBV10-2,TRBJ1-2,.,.,TGCGCCAGCAGTGAGTCAAAACCATGGGGCTATGGCTACACCTTC,CASSESKPWGYGYTF
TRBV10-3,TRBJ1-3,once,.,TGTGCCTCGAGAAGGCAGGAAGAGGGCACCATATATTTT,CASRRQEEGTIYF
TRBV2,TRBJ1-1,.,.,TGTGCCAGCAGTGACAGGAACACTGAAGCTTTCTTT,CASSDRNTEAFF
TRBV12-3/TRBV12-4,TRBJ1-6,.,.,TGTGCCAGCAGTTCCTCATTGACACCCCTCCACTTT,CASSSSLTPLHF
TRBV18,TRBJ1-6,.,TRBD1,TGTGCCAGCTCTCCGACAGGGTTAGGATCACCCCTCCACTTT,CASSPTGLGSPLHF